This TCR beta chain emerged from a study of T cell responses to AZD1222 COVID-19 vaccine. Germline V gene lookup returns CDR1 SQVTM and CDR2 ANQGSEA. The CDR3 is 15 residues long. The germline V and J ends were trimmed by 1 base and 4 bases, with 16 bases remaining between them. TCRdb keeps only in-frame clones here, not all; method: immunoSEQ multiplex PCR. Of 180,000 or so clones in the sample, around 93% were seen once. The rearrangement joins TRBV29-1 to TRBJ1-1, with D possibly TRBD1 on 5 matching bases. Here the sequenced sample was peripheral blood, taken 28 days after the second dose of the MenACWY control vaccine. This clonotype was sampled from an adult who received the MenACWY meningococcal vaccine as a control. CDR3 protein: CSVEGGAGRGTEAFF. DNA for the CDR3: TGCAGCGTTGAAGGCGGGGCCGGACGAGGCACTGAAGCTTTCTTT.